This T cell receptor beta chain appears in the sequencing data of a study of T-cell memory formation after mild COVID-19. The wider study: Most TCR clusters belonged to a single donor.

This clonotype was picked up many times. The germline gives CDR1 SGHRS, CDR2 YFSETQ. The CDR3 is 14 amino acids. V was cut by 8 bases and J by 0 bases, with 13 bases left in between. TCRdb fed the 5' RACE reads into MiXCR, producing one record per CDR3 protein. Of 220,000 or so distinct CDR3 sequences in the sample, just over 9.5% were seen once. V is TRBV5-1 and J is TRBJ2-3, with D perhaps TRBD2 (6 bases). Specimen: PBMCs or a T cell subset sorted from them (not recorded which). The TCR was taken from a man younger than 35 who had mild COVID-19 (a few samples of this study predate the infection). Cell type and time point are not known. The CDR3 reads CASSIAASTDTQYF. CDR3 bases: TGCGCCAGTTCAATAGCGGCTAGCACAGATACGCAGTATTTT.